The 13 T cell receptor beta chains below come from one sample, sequenced in a study of T cells in localized non-small cell lung cancer. Sequencing used immunoSEQ multiplex PCR; TCRdb keeps in-frame clones, though not all of them. The data hold several thousand clones, with about 87% observed a single time. Source: peripheral blood, taken before any cancer treatment. The receptors originated from a male donor at least 60 years old with stage III lung adenocarcinoma.

This chain uses TRBV18 with TRBJ2-1; D is uncertain. V lost 4 bases to trimming and J lost 3 bases, with 10 bases between them. Germline V gene lookup returns CDR1 KGHSH and CDR2 LQKENI. The CDR3 spans 14 residues. The CDR3 sequence: CASSLTGYYNEQFF. The CDR3 region has the DNA TGTGCCAGCTCACTAACGGGCTACTACAATGAGCAGTTCTTC.

The chain joins TRBV28 to TRBJ2-2; 7 positions agree with TRBD1. V shed 6 bases and J 7 bases; nucleotides not matched to a gene: 5. The CDR3 loop spans 13 amino acids. CDR1 and CDR2 (germline): MDHEN, SYDVKM. The CDR3 loop reads CASRTTGIGELFF. The CDR3 DNA is TGTGCCAGCAGAACGACAGGGATCGGGGAGCTGTTTTTT.

The CDR3 DNA reads as TGCGCCAGCAGCTTGGGGGGAAACACTGAAGCTTTCTTT. It yields the protein CASSLGGNTEAFF. This chain links TRBV5-1 with TRBJ1-1, with D hard to call. V gave up 0 bases and J gave up 2 bases, with 5 bases separating them. Germline assignment: CDR1 SGHRS and CDR2 YFSETQ. This CDR3 contains 13 residues. The full variable domain, in which reference TRBV5-1 and TRBJ1-1 provide the parts outside the CDR3, is KAGVTQTPRYLIKTRGQQVTLSCSPISGHRSVSWYQQTPGQGLQFLFEYFSETQRNKGNFPGRFSGRQFSNSRSEMNVSTLELGDSALYLCASSLGGNTEAFFGQGTRLTVV.

The chain carries TRBV19 and TRBJ1-5; possibly TRBD1 for D (5 bases). V shed 3 bases and J shed 7 bases, with 10 bases lying between them. There are 13 residues in the CDR3. Germline V gene sequence: CDR1 LNHDA, CDR2 SQIVND (reference sequence). CDR3 bases: TGTGCCAGTAGTATGGGGGGACTCCAGCCCCAGCATTTT. Its translation: CASSMGGLQPQHF.

In its sample, this clone was seen a few times. The gene calls are TRBV4-2 and TRBJ2-3; D is ambiguous. This CDR3 contains 15 residues. The germline gives CDR1 LGHNA, CDR2 YNFKEQ. Trimming took off 1 base at V and 6 bases at J, with 14 bases between the two ends. This CDR3 reads CASSQVKVAADTQYF. CDR3 DNA: TGTGCCAGCAGCCAAGTTAAAGTAGCTGCTGATACGCAGTATTTT.

The rearrangement links TRBV7-9 to TRBJ1-4; D perhaps matches TRBD1 (5 bases). This CDR3 is built from 16 residues. V dropped 2 bases and J dropped 7 bases, with 17 bases sitting between them. Germline-derived CDR1 and CDR2 are SEHNR and FQNEAQ (reference sequence). The CDR3, as DNA: TGTGCCAGCAGCTTAACTTCGGCAGCGAGGGGTGAAAAACTGTTTTTT. It codes for CASSLTSAARGEKLFF.

The V call is TRBV13, the J call TRBJ1-4, with D uncertain. Germline assignment: CDR1 PRHDT and CDR2 FYEKMQ (reference sequence). The CDR3 spans 12 residues. Trimming took 4 bases from V and 8 from J, leaving 8 bases between them. CDR3 sequence reads: CASSWEGEKLFF. The CDR3 bases are TGTGCCAGCAGCTGGGAGGGAGAAAAACTGTTTTTT.

The V call is TRBV20-1, the J call TRBJ1-3; D call uncertain. This CDR3 comprises 11 residues. Trimming pared 3 bases from V and 8 bases from J, leaving 8 bases between. Looked up from germline, CDR1 is DFQATT and CDR2 is SNEGSKA (reference sequence). The CDR3 DNA reads as TGCAGTGCTAGTGACGCGCACACCATATATTTT. Its protein product is CSASDAHTIYF.

The chain links TRBV10-3 to TRBJ1-2; tentatively, D is TRBD1 (5 bases). V lost 8 bases and J lost 0, with 13 bases in between. Germline values: CDR1 ENHRY, CDR2 SYGVKD. The CDR3 is made up of 14 amino acids. The CDR3 DNA is TGTGCCATCCTCCCAGGGCCCTCTAACTATGGCTACACCTTC. Its protein product is CAILPGPSNYGYTF.

The V call is TRBV11-2, the J call TRBJ2-6, with D perhaps matching TRBD2 (6 bases). V shed 5 bases and J shed 3 bases, with 11 bases lying between them. This CDR3 is 15 amino acids long. In germline, CDR1 is SGHAT, CDR2 FQNNGV. The CDR3 loop reads CASSAGTGGANVLTF. The CDR3 DNA is TGTGCCAGCAGCGCCGGGACTGGTGGGGCCAACGTCCTGACTTTC.

This chain links TRBV11-1 with TRBJ2-5; D possibly corresponds to TRBD1 (6 bases). V dropped 4 bases and J dropped 2 bases, with 17 bases sitting between them. Germline CDR1 and CDR2: SGHAT and FQDESV (reference sequence). The CDR3 is 16 residues long. The CDR3 DNA is TGTGCCAGCAGCTCCGACCTCAGGGGCGATCAAGAGACCCAGTACTTC. Protein: CASSSDLRGDQETQYF.

CDR3 protein: CSVAGRPAYEQYF. CDR3 DNA: TGCAGCGTTGCTGGGAGGCCCGCCTACGAGCAGTACTTC. The J gene is TRBJ2-7, the V gene TRBV29-1, with D possibly matching TRBD2 (6 bases). The CDR3 extends over 13 amino acids. V was pared by 4 bases and J by 2 bases, with 12 bases between. The germline CDR1 and CDR2 sequences are SQVTM and ANQGSEA.

The J gene is TRBJ2-3, the V gene TRBV27; 7 bases match TRBD2. V gave up 8 bases and J gave up 4 bases; unmatched junction bases: 6. Germline values: CDR1 MNHEY, CDR2 SMNVEV (reference sequence). The CDR3 sequence is 13 residues long. The chain's CDR3 is CASGRALADTQYF. CDR3 DNA sequence: TGTGCCAGCGGGAGGGCCTTAGCAGATACGCAGTATTTT.